One sample yielded the 17 T cell receptor beta chains listed below, sequenced in a study of CD8+ T cells in alopecia areata. The treatment was: oral pan-JAK inhibitor, 5-10 mg twice daily. cDNA serving as the sequencing template came from extracted, reverse transcribed RNA. Measured with immunoSEQ multiplex PCR; TCRdb has only the in-frame clones, and not every one. The data contain 150,000 to 200,000 clones, 55% to 75% of them singletons. This specimen was CD4+ T cells sorted from blood, taken at week 4, from a patient treated with tofacitinib. These receptors were collected from a human donor with alopecia areata.

The V call is TRBV2, the J call TRBJ2-3; D ambiguous. Germline values: CDR1 SNHLY, CDR2 FYNNEI. This CDR3 is 11 amino acids long. V lost 5 bases to trimming and J lost 8 bases, with 8 bases between them. The CDR3 spells CASSSGVTQYF. As DNA, the CDR3 is TGTGCCAGCAGTTCAGGCGTTACGCAGTATTTT.

V is TRBV4-3 and J is TRBJ2-3, with 10 bases lining up with TRBD2. Germline V CDR1 and CDR2: LGHNA, YSLEER. V trimming: 2 bases; J trimming: 5 bases; junction bases outside the gene matches: 4. The CDR3 length is 15 residues. The CDR3, as DNA: TGCGCCAGCAGCCAATCAGCGGGGGGGCAAGATACGCAGTATTTT. This translates into CASSQSAGGQDTQYF.

Concerning this clone: The sample contains more than one DNA sequence encoding this CDR3. This sequence joins TRBV29-1 and TRBJ2-5; 9 positions match TRBD1. The CDR3 sequence is 12 residues long. Germline loops: CDR1 SQVTM, CDR2 ANQGSEA. V lost 7 bases and J lost 4; bases outside the gene matches: 4. CDR3 sequence reads: CSAQTGGETQYF. The CDR3 bases are TGCAGCGCCCAGACAGGGGGAGAGACCCAGTACTTC.

The DNA of the CDR3 is TGTGCCAGCAGTTTCCCGGACAGAAATGAGCAGTTCTTC. Translation: CASSFPDRNEQFF. The rearrangement links TRBV5-4 to TRBJ2-1, with a possible D match to TRBD1 (6 bases). The CDR3 has 13 amino acids. Germline values: CDR1 SGHNT, CDR2 YYREEE (reference sequence). The ends were cut back, 5 bases at V and 7 bases at J, with 13 bases in the middle.

The chain carries TRBV20-1 and TRBJ2-7; perhaps TRBD1 as D (6 bases). This CDR3 is 11 amino acids long. Trimming took off 7 bases at V and 5 bases at J, with 12 bases between the two ends. Germline V CDR1 and CDR2: DFQATT, SNEGSKA (reference sequence). The chain's CDR3 is CSVGQGNEQYF. CDR3 bases: TGCAGTGTCGGGCAGGGGAACGAGCAGTACTTC.

This clone was seen a handful of times. This sequence joins TRBV7-9 and TRBJ2-1, with TRBD2 matching 8 bases. Trimming took 5 bases from V and 3 from J; bases not matched to a gene: 6. The germline V gene has CDR1 SEHNR and CDR2 FQNEAQ (reference sequence). The CDR3 spans 15 residues. CDR3 DNA: TGTGCCAGCAGCGTTAGCGGGACCAGCTACAATGAGCAGTTCTTC. Amino acids: CASSVSGTSYNEQFF.

This clone came up a few times. The genes are TRBV29-1 and TRBJ2-3; no clear D. Germline CDR1 and CDR2: SQVTM and ANQGSEA. The CDR3 is 13 amino acids. Trimming took 0 bases from V and 6 from J, leaving 10 bases between them. CDR3 in DNA: TGCAGCGTTGAAGATCCACCACAGGATACGCAGTATTTT. Translation: CSVEDPPQDTQYF.

The chain recombines TRBV19 with TRBJ2-7; TRBD1 or TRBD2 may be the D gene (5 bases each). Trimming took 3 bases from V and 7 from J, leaving 13 bases between them. The CDR3 length is 13 residues. Germline V gene lookup returns CDR1 LNHDA and CDR2 SQIVND (reference sequence). The CDR3 region is CASSIIRGREQYF. The CDR3 DNA is TGTGCCAGTAGTATTATACGGGGACGGGAGCAGTACTTC.

J is TRBJ2-3 and V is TRBV7-6; no clear D. This CDR3 has 12 residues. Germline values: CDR1 SGHVS, CDR2 FNYEAQ. Trimming took off 1 base at V and 2 bases at J, with 1 base between the two ends. The CDR3 nucleotides are TGTGCCAGCAGCTTAGACACAGATACGCAGTATTTT. The encoded protein is CASSLDTDTQYF.

J is TRBJ1-5 and V is TRBV29-1, with 8 bases identical to TRBD1. The CDR3 is made up of 12 amino acids. The V and J ends lost 6 bases and 5 bases, in that order; junction bases with no gene match: 3. Germline V CDR1 and CDR2: SQVTM, ANQGSEA. The CDR3 DNA is TGCAGCGTGGCGGACAGGGATCAGCCCCAGCATTTT. Protein product: CSVADRDQPQHF.

The rearrangement joins TRBV2 to TRBJ2-3; the D gene is possibly TRBD2 (7 bases). V dropped 7 bases and J dropped 5 bases, with 13 bases sitting between them. Germline V gives CDR1 SNHLY, CDR2 FYNNEI. The CDR3 loop spans 13 amino acids. This CDR3 reads CASNRGAGDTQYF. In nucleotides, the CDR3 is TGTGCCAGCAATCGGGGGGCAGGAGATACGCAGTATTTT.

This clone was detected only a few times. The rearrangement links TRBV20-1 to TRBJ1-1; D not resolved. V was shortened by 2 bases and J by 1 base, with 2 bases between the two germline ends. Germline V gene data show CDR1 as DFQATT and CDR2 as SNEGSKA (reference sequence). This CDR3 region has 11 residues. The CDR3 is CSARWNTEAFF. The CDR3 DNA is TGCAGTGCTAGATGGAACACTGAAGCTTTCTTT.

J is TRBJ2-3 and V is TRBV7-3; D is undetermined. CDR1 is SGHTA, CDR2 FQGTGA, per germline. CDR3 length equals 13 residues. Deletions cut 3 bases from V and 2 bases from J, with 6 bases between. In DNA, the CDR3 is TGTGCCAGCAGCTTTCTCCCCACAGATACGCAGTATTTT. As protein: CASSFLPTDTQYF.

The rearrangement joins TRBV29-1 to TRBJ2-3; D unclear. Germline-derived CDR1 and CDR2 are SQVTM and ANQGSEA. Trimming pared 4 bases from V and 0 bases from J, leaving 23 bases between. This CDR3 spans 18 amino acids. As DNA, the CDR3 is TGCAGCGTTGCAGGAAATTCTGTTCTTCCAACTAGCACAGATACGCAGTATTTT. Encoded protein: CSVAGNSVLPTSTDTQYF.

The chain has TRBV19 and TRBJ1-2; no reliable D call. The V end was cut by 7 bases, the J end by 6 bases, with 15 bases between. This CDR3 is 13 amino acids long. Germline CDR1 and CDR2: LNHDA and SQIVND (reference sequence). This CDR3 reads CASKLGPSNGYTF. In DNA form, the CDR3 reads TGTGCCAGTAAACTAGGACCATCCAATGGCTACACCTTC. Combining the CDR3 with reference TRBV19 and TRBJ1-2 gives the whole variable domain DGGITQSPKYLFRKEGQNVTLSCEQNLNHDAMYWYRQDPGQGLRLIYYSQIVNDFQKGDIAEGYSVSREKKESFPLTVTSAQKNPTAFYLCASKLGPSNGYTFGSGTRLTVV.

The chain employs TRBV9 and TRBJ1-2; 8 bases match TRBD1. CDR1 is SGDLS and CDR2 is YYNGEE in the germline V gene. The CDR3 runs to 15 residues. The junction had 11 bases not matched to a gene; V was cut back by 2 bases and J by 8 bases. The DNA of the CDR3 is TGTGCCAGCAGCGTCGAAGGACAGGGAATAAGCGGCTACACCTTC. It specifies CASSVEGQGISGYTF.

The chain links TRBV14 to TRBJ2-5, with D possibly being TRBD2 (6 bases). CDR3 length: 13 amino acids. The germline gives CDR1 SGHDN, CDR2 FVKESK. Trimming removed 7 bases at V and 6 bases at J, with 15 bases between. The CDR3 DNA sequence: TGTGCCAGCAATCGTACTAGCAGCCAGACCCAGTACTTC. This codes for CASNRTSSQTQYF.